This T cell receptor beta chain comes out of a study of a mutant IDH1 vaccine in newly diagnosed glioma. Findings and limits, study-wide: Pseudoprogression apparently lacked any relation to changes in top peripheral T cell clonotypes. Of all patients, 93.3% showed vaccine-induced immune responses.

Produced via immunoSEQ multiplex PCR; TCRdb's table is partial and in-frame only. In the table there are about 70,000 clones, over 70% of which are singletons. The time point was: baseline, week 1 (first vaccination visit). Sample treatment: pre-vaccination baseline after standard-of-care therapy. Turning to this clone: Antigen: not known.

V was clipped by 1 base and J by 5 bases, with 14 bases between them. Germline V lookup: CDR1 SGHAT, CDR2 FQNNGV. The CDR3 is 15 amino acids. Material: peripheral blood mononuclear cells (PBMCs), obtained from a glioma patient treated with radiotherapy, temozolomide or both. The sequence was collected from a woman younger than 30 with glioma. Some clones in this sample may be carry-over from other donors' samples. The V gene is TRBV11-2, the J gene TRBJ1-1; D is ambiguous. The CDR3 DNA is TGTGCCAGCAGCTTAGGTTGGGGAGAGAGGACTGAAGCTTTCTTT. Residues: CASSLGWGERTEAFF.